The rows below give T cell receptor beta chains drawn from one sample of a study of control samples from healthy donors and cancer patients. Sequencing used immunoSEQ multiplex PCR; TCRdb keeps in-frame clones, though not all of them. This table holds more than 100,000 clones, roughly 92% found once. Source material: blood. The receptor source for this set is a young woman in good health. Each CDR3 is given with its conserved first and last residue. Fields, in order: clone size, CDR3 length, D gene, V gene, J gene, CDR3 DNA, CDR3 protein. The D gene is left open where the match is weak. Only some rows state a clone size, as once, few, many or a class for expanded clones.

abundance: NA
len: 14
d_gene: NA
v_gene: TRBV19
j_gene: TRBJ1-1
CDR3nt: TGTGCCAGTAGTGCCAGGGTATCGAACACTGAAGCTTTCTTT
CDR3aa: CASSARVSNTEAFF

abundance: NA
len: 13
d_gene: TRBD1
v_gene: TRBV7-2
j_gene: TRBJ1-5
CDR3nt: TGTGCCAGCAGCTTAAGGACAGGGGACCCCCAGCATTTT
CDR3aa: CASSLRTGDPQHF

abundance: NA
len: 14
d_gene: NA
v_gene: TRBV14
j_gene: TRBJ2-3
CDR3nt: TGTGCCAGCAGCCAAGACATGAGGGAGCATACGCAGTATTTT
CDR3aa: CASSQDMREHTQYF

abundance: NA
len: 15
d_gene: NA
v_gene: TRBV11-2
j_gene: TRBJ1-1
CDR3nt: TGTGCCAGCAGCTTAGTGTGGGGTGTGGACACTGAAGCTTTCTTT
CDR3aa: CASSLVWGVDTEAFF

abundance: once
len: 15
d_gene: NA
v_gene: TRBV6-2/TRBV6-3
j_gene: TRBJ2-3
CDR3nt: TGTGCCAGCAGTTACGGGGGGACCCGTCCAGATACGCAGTATTTT
CDR3aa: CASSYGGTRPDTQYF

abundance: NA
len: 13
d_gene: NA
v_gene: TRBV5-1
j_gene: TRBJ2-7
CDR3nt: TGCGCCAGCAGCTTGAACGAGGGAGCCGAGCAGTACTTC
CDR3aa: CASSLNEGAEQYF

abundance: NA
len: 17
d_gene: NA
v_gene: TRBV9
j_gene: TRBJ2-1
CDR3nt: TGTGCCAGCAGCCGACGAAGAGAGGCCCGGGGGTACAATGAGCAGTTCTTC
CDR3aa: CASSRRREARGYNEQFF

abundance: NA
len: 12
d_gene: TRBD1
v_gene: TRBV28
j_gene: TRBJ2-7
CDR3nt: TGTGCCAGCAGTTTGACAGGGGTTGAGCAGTACTTC
CDR3aa: CASSLTGVEQYF

abundance: NA
len: 17
d_gene: TRBD2
v_gene: TRBV2
j_gene: TRBJ2-3
CDR3nt: TGTGCCAGCAGCGTCTACCGTCAACTAGCGGAGTGGGATACGCAGTATTTT
CDR3aa: CASSVYRQLAEWDTQYF

abundance: NA
len: 12
d_gene: NA
v_gene: TRBV3-1/TRBV3-2
j_gene: TRBJ1-2
CDR3nt: TGTGCCAGCAGCCAAGTTTCCTATGGCTACACCTTC
CDR3aa: CASSQVSYGYTF

abundance: NA
len: 14
d_gene: NA
v_gene: TRBV5-1
j_gene: TRBJ1-2
CDR3nt: TGCGCCAGCAGCTTGGGACAGGTTAACTATGGCTACACCTTC
CDR3aa: CASSLGQVNYGYTF

abundance: NA
len: 15
d_gene: NA
v_gene: TRBV15
j_gene: TRBJ2-7
CDR3nt: TGTGCCACGAAGAACGAGCAGGGGAGGTCCTACGAGCAGTACTTC
CDR3aa: CATKNEQGRSYEQYF

abundance: NA
len: 11
d_gene: NA
v_gene: TRBV14
j_gene: TRBJ2-7
CDR3nt: TGTGCCAGCAGCCAGCACTACGAGCAGTACTTC
CDR3aa: CASSQHYEQYF

abundance: NA
len: 15
d_gene: TRBD1
v_gene: TRBV10-3
j_gene: TRBJ1-2
CDR3nt: TGTGCCATCAGTGAGGCGACAGGGTCTAACTATGGCTACACCTTC
CDR3aa: CAISEATGSNYGYTF

abundance: NA
len: 15
d_gene: TRBD1
v_gene: TRBV5-8
j_gene: TRBJ1-5
CDR3nt: TGTGCCAGCAGCCTACAGGGGTATAGCAATCAGCCCCAGCATTTT
CDR3aa: CASSLQGYSNQPQHF

abundance: NA
len: 16
d_gene: TRBD2
v_gene: TRBV7-2
j_gene: TRBJ2-7
CDR3nt: TGTGCCAGCAGCTTAGCGCGGGGGGCTAGTCGTTACGAGCAGTACTTC
CDR3aa: CASSLARGASRYEQYF

abundance: NA
len: 16
d_gene: TRBD2
v_gene: TRBV6-2/TRBV6-3
j_gene: TRBJ2-3
CDR3nt: TGTGCCAGCAGCCCTAACACCGGGGGGTTCACAGATACGCAGTATTTT
CDR3aa: CASSPNTGGFTDTQYF

abundance: NA
len: 16
d_gene: TRBD1
v_gene: TRBV27
j_gene: TRBJ2-7
CDR3nt: TGTGCCAGCAGTCTGTATACGACAGGGGGCGCGTGGGAGCAGTACTTC
CDR3aa: CASSLYTTGGAWEQYF

abundance: NA
len: 15
d_gene: TRBD1
v_gene: TRBV28
j_gene: TRBJ1-5
CDR3nt: TGTGCCAGCCAACCTAGGACAGGAGTATATCAGCCCCAGCATTTT
CDR3aa: CASQPRTGVYQPQHF

abundance: NA
len: 14
d_gene: TRBD1
v_gene: TRBV20-1
j_gene: TRBJ1-4
CDR3nt: TGCAGTGCTAGTAGACAGGGACTGGGTGAAAAACTGTTTTTT
CDR3aa: CSASRQGLGEKLFF

abundance: NA
len: 16
d_gene: TRBD2
v_gene: TRBV25-1
j_gene: TRBJ2-3
CDR3nt: TGTGCCAGCAGTGACCCAGGGACTAGCCCGAGGGATACGCAGTATTTT
CDR3aa: CASSDPGTSPRDTQYF

abundance: NA
len: 15
d_gene: NA
v_gene: TRBV7-8
j_gene: TRBJ2-7
CDR3nt: TGTGCCAGCAGCGACTCACAGGGTCTCGGTATGGAGCAGTACTTC
CDR3aa: CASSDSQGLGMEQYF

abundance: NA
len: 14
d_gene: NA
v_gene: TRBV7-3
j_gene: TRBJ2-1
CDR3nt: TGTGCCAGCAGCTTAAACCCGGCCGACAATGAGCAGTTCTTC
CDR3aa: CASSLNPADNEQFF

abundance: NA
len: 16
d_gene: NA
v_gene: TRBV6-1
j_gene: TRBJ2-1
CDR3nt: TGTGCCAGCAGTGAGCGGGACCTACGCTCCTACAATGAGCAGTTCTTC
CDR3aa: CASSERDLRSYNEQFF

abundance: NA
len: 14
d_gene: TRBD1
v_gene: TRBV5-3
j_gene: TRBJ2-3
CDR3nt: TGTGCCAGAAGCATGGGACAGGCCCGCGATACGCAGTATTTT
CDR3aa: CARSMGQARDTQYF

abundance: NA
len: 16
d_gene: TRBD2
v_gene: TRBV27
j_gene: TRBJ2-1
CDR3nt: TGTGCCAGCAGTGGGACTAGCGGGGGGGCAGTCGATGAGCAGTTCTTC
CDR3aa: CASSGTSGGAVDEQFF

abundance: NA
len: 21
d_gene: TRBD1
v_gene: TRBV19
j_gene: TRBJ2-1
CDR3nt: TGTGCCAGTAGTGCGTATGGGATCCTGACAGGGCTGCTCAACTCCTACAATGAGCAGTTCTTC
CDR3aa: CASSAYGILTGLLNSYNEQFF

abundance: NA
len: 13
d_gene: NA
v_gene: TRBV18
j_gene: TRBJ1-6
CDR3nt: TGTGCCAGCTCACCGTCAGGCCGCTCACCCCTCCACTTT
CDR3aa: CASSPSGRSPLHF

abundance: NA
len: 15
d_gene: NA
v_gene: TRBV5-1
j_gene: TRBJ2-6
CDR3nt: TGCGCCAGCAGCACCCTAGCGTCTGGGGCCAACGTCCTGACTTTC
CDR3aa: CASSTLASGANVLTF

abundance: NA
len: 15
d_gene: TRBD1
v_gene: TRBV7-2
j_gene: TRBJ2-7
CDR3nt: TGTGCCAGCAGCTTAAGTGGGACAGGTTCCTACGAGCAGTACTTC
CDR3aa: CASSLSGTGSYEQYF

abundance: NA
len: 15
d_gene: NA
v_gene: TRBV5-1
j_gene: TRBJ2-3
CDR3nt: TGCGCCAGCAGCTTGGGATTTACGGACACAGATACGCAGTATTTT
CDR3aa: CASSLGFTDTDTQYF

abundance: NA
len: 14
d_gene: NA
v_gene: TRBV6-5
j_gene: TRBJ2-7
CDR3nt: TGTGCCAGCAGTTCCGACAGGAGATCCTACGAGCAGTACTTC
CDR3aa: CASSSDRRSYEQYF

abundance: NA
len: 15
d_gene: NA
v_gene: TRBV6-1
j_gene: TRBJ2-6
CDR3nt: TGTGCCAGCAGTGAACAGGGGTCTTGGGCCAACGTCCTGACTTTC
CDR3aa: CASSEQGSWANVLTF